The entry that follows covers one TCR beta chain sequence. Its antigen is as yet unknown. The data derive from a study of CD8+CD57+ T cells in acquired aplastic anemia. About the research overall: Sorted CD4+ and CD8+ cells gave an average of approximately 3.1 ug of DNA.

Sequenced patients had shown CD8+CD57+ cell expansion by flow cytometry. Patients had undergone no therapy by the time their blood was sampled. Both TCR beta VDJ combination and CDR3 sequence profiling were carried out. Genomic DNA was the template for this profiling. A single record per CDR3 protein comes from TCRdb applying MiXCR to the reads. In the table there are 150,000 to 200,000 distinct CDR3 sequences, roughly 60% of which are singletons. Per germline, CDR1 MGHDK and CDR2 SYGVNS. V dropped 2 bases and J dropped 4 bases, with 14 bases sitting between them. This CDR3 contains 15 residues. General study findings and limits: CD8+ Simpson's diversity showed no significant patient-control difference. Researchers report that around 29 CD8+ CDR3 sequences appeared in both patients and controls.

Sequencing was performed on sorted CD4+, CD8+, or CD8+CD57+ T cells (not recorded which) from PBMCs. V usage is TRBV25-1 and J usage is TRBJ2-5; unclear D gene. The sequence derives from a human donor with aplastic anemia. For the CDR3, the DNA is TGTGCCAGCAGTGAAGGGCAACCGCGTAGAGAGACCCAGTACTTC. Translation gives CASSEGQPRRETQYF.